A single sample gave rise to the 26 T cell receptor beta chains below, sequenced in a study of blood T cell repertoires in COVID-19. Using immunoSEQ multiplex PCR, the repertoire was profiled, and TCRdb retains in-frame clones only, with some absent. In the table there are fewer than 150,000 clones, 88% of which are singletons. What was sequenced was peripheral blood. These receptors were obtained from a man aged 50-60 years with active or convalescent COVID-19.

The CDR3, as DNA: TGCAGCGTAAAAGAGGCTACTGGAAACACCATATATTTT. Its translation: CSVKEATGNTIYF. The V and J genes are TRBV29-1 and TRBJ1-3; D not certain. The CDR3 is made up of 13 amino acids. CDR1 is SQVTM, CDR2 ANQGSEA, per germline. V was trimmed by 6 bases and J by 2 bases, leaving 11 bases between them.

This chain uses TRBV11-2 with TRBJ2-7; the D gene is possibly TRBD2 (6 bases). Between the trimmed V and J ends, which lost 4 bases and 2 bases, there was a span of 12 bases. This CDR3 contains 14 residues. Per germline, CDR1 SGHAT and CDR2 FQNNGV. CDR3 protein: CASSSPRRAYEQYF. DNA of the CDR3: TGTGCCAGCAGCTCCCCCCGGAGGGCCTACGAGCAGTACTTC. The whole variable domain, filled in from reference TRBV11-2 and TRBJ2-7, reads EAGVAQSPRYKIIEKRQSVAFWCNPISGHATLYWYQQILGQGPKLLIQFQNNGVVDDSQLPKDRFSAERLKGVDSTLKIQPAKLEDSAVYLCASSSPRRAYEQYFGPGTRLTVT.

The sample holds one count of this clone. The chain combines TRBV30 with TRBJ1-3, with TRBD1 identical over 9 bases. Germline V gene sequence: CDR1 GTSNPN, CDR2 SVGIG (reference sequence). The CDR3 runs to 15 residues. The ends lost 3 bases at V and 0 bases at J; junction bases unmatched: 3. CDR3 loop: CAWRGQGISGNTIYF. The CDR3 DNA is TGTGCCTGGAGGGGACAGGGAATCTCTGGAAACACCATATATTTT.

The chain uses TRBV4-1 and TRBJ2-1, with 9 bases lining up with TRBD2. The junction had 11 bases not matched to a gene; V was cut back by 0 bases and J by 8 bases. The CDR3 totals 17 residues. The germline gives CDR1 MGHRA, CDR2 YSYEKL. Here the CDR3 reads CASSQDRREGLSHEQFF. For the CDR3, the DNA is TGCGCCAGCAGCCAAGATCGGCGGGAGGGCCTATCCCATGAGCAGTTCTTC.

CDR3 nucleotide sequence: TGTGCCACCAGAACTACGACGGGACAGGGGGGTGGCTACACCTTC. Encoded protein: CATRTTTGQGGGYTF. The chain uses TRBV6-5 and TRBJ1-2; 11 nucleotides line up with TRBD1. This CDR3 contains 15 residues. CDR1 and CDR2 from the germline V gene are MNHEY and SVGAGI. V trimming: 10 bases; J trimming: 7 bases; junction bases outside the gene matches: 14.

This clone has just one count. This sequence joins TRBV5-4 and TRBJ1-2; D not certain. The V gene lost 0 bases and the J gene lost 1 base, with 4 bases spanning the gap. Germline V CDR1 and CDR2: SGHNT, YYREEE (reference sequence). The CDR3 loop spans 13 amino acids. The DNA of the CDR3 is TGTGCCAGCAGCTTGGACAGTAACTATGGCTACACCTTC. It yields the protein CASSLDSNYGYTF.

V and J are TRBV5-6 and TRBJ2-1; no clear D gene. V was trimmed by 0 bases and J by 3 bases, leaving 7 bases between them. The V gene's germline CDR1 is SGHDT and CDR2 YYEEEE. The CDR3 has 14 amino acids. The CDR3 sequence: CASSLVRFYNEQFF. Here the CDR3 DNA reads TGTGCCAGCAGCTTGGTTCGGTTCTACAATGAGCAGTTCTTC.

This chain connects TRBV6-5 to TRBJ2-7; possibly TRBD2 for D (5 bases). Trimming took 6 bases from V and 6 from J, leaving 15 bases between them. The CDR3 covers 13 residues. The V gene's germline CDR1 is MNHEY and CDR2 SVGAGI. The CDR3 spells CASRTNIEAEQYF. The CDR3, as DNA: TGTGCCAGCAGGACTAACATAGAGGCCGAGCAGTACTTC.

In its sample, this clone was seen once. This chain joins TRBV15 and TRBJ2-3; 7 nucleotides agree with TRBD1. Germline V gives CDR1 LNHNV, CDR2 YYDKDF (reference sequence). There are 14 residues in the CDR3. Unmatched junction bases numbered 8, after V lost 8 bases and J lost 3 bases. DNA for the CDR3: TGTGCCACCCAGACAGGGTCTAGAACAGATACGCAGTATTTT. Translation: CATQTGSRTDTQYF.

V gene TRBV28 combines with J gene TRBJ1-2; 9 bases match TRBD1. The V segment lost 5 bases and the J segment 6 bases; nucleotides outside the gene matches: 4. Germline CDR1 and CDR2: MDHEN and SYDVKM. CDR3 size: 13 residues. CDR3 amino acids: CASSAGQGNGYTF. The CDR3 bases are TGTGCCAGCAGTGCGGGACAGGGAAATGGCTACACCTTC.

This clone appeared a single time. V gene TRBV18 combines with J gene TRBJ2-7, with 10 bases that match TRBD1. Germline CDR1 and CDR2: KGHSH and LQKENI. V trimming: 2 bases; J trimming: 4 bases; junction bases outside the gene matches: 5. The CDR3 consists of 15 residues. The CDR3 DNA reads TGTGCCAGCTCACCAGCGGGACAGGGGCAGTACGAGCAGTACTTC. This codes for CASSPAGQGQYEQYF. Based on the CDR3 plus reference TRBV18 and TRBJ2-7, the full variable domain is NAGVMQNPRHLVRRRGQEARLRCSPMKGHSHVYWYRQLPEEGLKFMVYLQKENIIDESGMPKERFSAEFPKEGPSILRIQQVVRGDSAAYFCASSPAGQGQYEQYFGPGTRLTVT.

This chain links TRBV19 with TRBJ1-5, with D perhaps TRBD1 (5 bases). The V end lost 6 bases, the J end lost 2 bases, and 14 bases lay between the germline ends. This CDR3 is 15 amino acids long. CDR1 and CDR2 from the germline V gene are LNHDA and SQIVND (reference sequence). The CDR3 bases are TGTGCCAGTAGGGGACTGTATTCCGGCAATCAGCCCCAGCATTTT. It encodes CASRGLYSGNQPQHF.

The rearrangement joins TRBV6-5 to TRBJ2-7, with a weak D call TRBD1 (8 bases). This CDR3 has 14 residues. The V end lost 6 bases, the J end lost 5 bases, and 17 bases lay between the germline ends. Germline lookup yields CDR1 MNHEY and CDR2 SVGAGI. The CDR3 DNA sequence: TGTGCCAGCAGACGCCGGACAGGGAGGGACGAGCAGTACTTC. Its protein is CASRRRTGRDEQYF.

This clone turned up a few times. The chain joins TRBV12-3 or TRBV12-4 to TRBJ1-4; no firm D call. V was cut by 5 bases and J by 5 bases, with 6 bases left in between. This CDR3 contains 12 residues. The CDR3 DNA follows: TGTGCCAGCAGTCCCTTCAATGAAAAACTGTTTTTT. It translates to CASSPFNEKLFF.

The rearrangement uses TRBV3-1 (or the pseudogene TRBV3-2) and TRBJ2-3; 7 nucleotides agree with TRBD2. This CDR3 spans 16 amino acids. V lost 1 base to trimming and J lost 3 bases; unmatched junction nucleotides: 7. Germline CDR1 is LGHDT and CDR2 is YNNKEL (reference sequence). The CDR3 protein is CASSQGAGVETDTQYF. CDR3 in DNA: TGTGCCAGCAGCCAAGGGGCGGGAGTGGAAACAGATACGCAGTATTTT.

The V gene is TRBV7-9, the J gene TRBJ2-7; D is ambiguous. Germline CDR1 SEHNR, CDR2 FQNEAQ (reference sequence). V gave up 2 bases and J gave up 5 bases, with 10 bases separating them. The CDR3 covers 13 residues. CDR3 loop: CASSLWLQNEQYF. The CDR3 bases are TGTGCCAGCAGCTTATGGCTCCAAAACGAGCAGTACTTC.

The chain couples TRBV19 to TRBJ2-7; 11 positions match TRBD1. The ends lost 4 bases at V and 1 base at J; junction bases unmatched: 9. Germline V gene lookup returns CDR1 LNHDA and CDR2 SQIVND (reference sequence). The CDR3 spans 17 residues. CDR3 DNA sequence: TGTGCCAGTAGTACCCGACCCGGGACAGGGGGTTCCTACGAGCAGTACTTC. Translating gives CASSTRPGTGGSYEQYF.

This clone appeared once. The rearrangement links TRBV9 to TRBJ2-1, with a possible D match to TRBD1 (6 bases). Per the germline V gene, CDR1 is SGDLS and CDR2 is YYNGEE. V was trimmed by 0 bases and J by 0 bases, leaving 10 bases between them. The CDR3 loop spans 16 amino acids. The CDR3 DNA reads TGTGCCAGCAGCGTAGTCGTCAGGGGCTCCTACAATGAGCAGTTCTTC. Translating gives CASSVVVRGSYNEQFF.

This clone occurred once. The V call is TRBV28, the J call TRBJ1-1; 9 bases align to TRBD1. There are 14 residues in the CDR3. The J segment lost 5 bases and the V segment lost 6 bases, leaving 7 bases of the junction unmatched. CDR1 MDHEN and CDR2 SYDVKM come from the germline V gene. In nucleotides, the CDR3 is TGTGCCAGCAGCCTGACAGGGGGGCGAACTGAAGCTTTCTTT. Translating gives CASSLTGGRTEAFF.

J is TRBJ2-1 and V is TRBV29-1; TRBD2 agrees at 10 bases. Trimming at V came to 6 bases and at J to 0 bases, leaving 17 bases not matched to a gene. Germline V gives CDR1 SQVTM, CDR2 ANQGSEA. There are 19 residues in the CDR3. Here the CDR3 DNA reads TGCAGCGTCAGATTAGCGGGAGGTGGCGGGGGAAGCTCCTACAATGAGCAGTTCTTC. As protein: CSVRLAGGGGGSSYNEQFF.

The chain employs TRBV6-6 and TRBJ2-7; 10 bases are shared with TRBD2. The CDR3 has 15 residues. Trimming cost V 2 bases and J 7 bases; bases outside gene matches: 8. Germline values: CDR1 MNHNY, CDR2 SVGAGI (reference sequence). Here the CDR3 DNA reads TGTGCCAGCAGTTACAACAGCGGGAGGGCCGGGGAGCAGTACTTC. It is translated as CASSYNSGRAGEQYF.

This chain connects TRBV19 to TRBJ1-6, with TRBD1 identical over 7 bases. Germline assignment: CDR1 LNHDA and CDR2 SQIVND (reference sequence). V dropped 1 base and J dropped 9; count of bases not matched to a gene: 9. The CDR3 runs 16 residues. The CDR3, as DNA: TGTGCCAGTAGTATAGCGGCGACAGGGTTCTTTTCACCCCTCCACTTT. This encodes CASSIAATGFFSPLHF.

This clone came up a few times. This chain uses TRBV2 with TRBJ1-5, with a possible D match to TRBD1 (6 bases). Trimming removed 6 bases from V and 4 bases from J, with 16 bases in between. Germline V gene data show CDR1 as SNHLY and CDR2 as FYNNEI. CDR3 size: 15 residues. This chain's CDR3 is CASRPGGGRNQPQHF. In DNA form, the CDR3 reads TGTGCCAGCAGGCCCGGGGGGGGCAGGAATCAGCCCCAGCATTTT.

The chain uses TRBV7-8 and TRBJ1-5; D call uncertain. Germline V gene data show CDR1 as SGHVS and CDR2 as FQNEAQ. With 5 bases removed from V and 7 bases from J, the gap between germline ends came to 21 bases. The CDR3 is made up of 16 amino acids. CDR3 coding DNA: TGTGCCAGCAGCCGGTCCGAGCGCGGGCGCGGCCAGCCCCAGCATTTT. It translates to CASSRSERGRGQPQHF.

The V call is TRBV6-5, the J call TRBJ2-7; the match to TRBD2 covers 9 bases. The V segment lost 5 bases and the J segment 2 bases; nucleotides outside the gene matches: 7. CDR3 length: 15 amino acids. Germline V lookup: CDR1 MNHEY, CDR2 SVGAGI. The CDR3 loop is CASSRRLAAAYEQYF. CDR3 DNA: TGTGCCAGCAGTCGGAGACTAGCGGCTGCCTACGAGCAGTACTTC.

This clone was seen a handful of times. This chain uses TRBV28 with TRBJ2-7; 9 bases are a match to TRBD1. The germline gives CDR1 MDHEN, CDR2 SYDVKM. V lost 5 bases and J lost 4; bases outside the gene matches: 9. The CDR3 length is 15 residues. DNA for the CDR3: TGTGCCAGCAGTCTAAACCGGGACAGGGTTTACGAGCAGTACTTC. Protein sequence: CASSLNRDRVYEQYF.